What follows are 11 T cell receptor beta chains derived from one specimen sequenced in a study of radiotherapy plus CTLA-4 blockade in lung cancer. The table came from immunoSEQ multiplex PCR; TCRdb's copy has only in-frame clones and leaves some out. The top ten clones hold around 0.87% of a sample with fewer than 85,000 clones, around 86% of them seen once. This specimen consisted of peripheral blood, obtained from a patient treated with radiotherapy plus ipilimumab. Receptors were obtained from a human donor with non-small cell lung cancer who had stable disease on radiotherapy plus ipilimumab.

The CDR3 coding sequence is TGTGCCAGCAGTTACTCGCAGGGTATTAGCGAGCAGTACTTC. Its translation: CASSYSQGISEQYF. The chain is built from TRBV6-5 and TRBJ2-7, with D possibly TRBD1 on 5 matching bases. Per the germline V gene, CDR1 is MNHEY and CDR2 is SVGAGI. V was shortened by 0 bases and J by 6 bases, with 12 bases between the two germline ends. The CDR3 is made up of 14 amino acids.

The chain has TRBV7-2 and TRBJ1-4, with TRBD1 identical over 8 bases. The CDR3 sequence is 15 residues long. J gave up 3 bases and V 4 bases, and 4 bases lay outside the gene matches. Germline lookup yields CDR1 SGHTA and CDR2 FQGNSA. The CDR3 DNA reads TGTGCCAGCAGCTATACAGGGGGACCTAATGAAAAACTGTTTTTT. Amino acids: CASSYTGGPNEKLFF.

This clone was recorded only once. The chain combines TRBV6-6 with TRBJ1-6, with D possibly matching TRBD1 (6 bases). The CDR3 has 14 residues. Germline loops: CDR1 MNHNY, CDR2 SVGAGI (reference sequence). Trimming removed 5 bases from V and 14 bases from J, with 19 bases in between. This CDR3 is CASSLVTGTHTLHF. DNA for the CDR3: TGTGCCAGCAGTCTTGTCACAGGGACTCACACCCTCCACTTT.

V and J are TRBV28 and TRBJ1-4; 7 bases match TRBD1. V trimming: 2 bases; J trimming: 0 bases; junction bases outside the gene matches: 0. Germline V lookup: CDR1 MDHEN, CDR2 SYDVKM. The CDR3 spans 15 residues. For the CDR3, the DNA is TGTGCCAGCAGTTTACAGGGGGCAACTAATGAAAAACTGTTTTTT. Protein: CASSLQGATNEKLFF.

This clone was observed once. The chain joins TRBV7-9 to TRBJ2-3; TRBD1 matches at 8 bases. CDR3 length: 15 amino acids. Germline V lookup: CDR1 SEHNR, CDR2 FQNEAQ (reference sequence). V dropped 1 base and J dropped 0; count of bases not matched to a gene: 0. The CDR3 sequence is CASSLGQGSTDTQYF. In nucleotides, the CDR3 is TGTGCCAGCAGCTTAGGACAGGGGAGCACAGATACGCAGTATTTT.

The CDR3 protein is CAWSGGGSEYTQYF. The DNA of the CDR3 is TGTGCCTGGAGCGGAGGGGGCTCGGAATATACGCAGTATTTT. V is TRBV30 and J is TRBJ2-3, with a tentative D call TRBD1 (7 bases). V was clipped by 3 bases and J by 7 bases, with 17 bases between them. The CDR3 totals 14 residues. The germline CDR1 and CDR2 sequences are GTSNPN and SVGIG (reference sequence).

This clone was recorded a few times. The genes are TRBV19 and TRBJ1-3; D gene ambiguous. The CDR3 has 14 residues. The V end lost 6 bases, the J end lost 2 bases, and 11 bases lay between the germline ends. CDR1 is LNHDA and CDR2 is SQIVND in the germline V gene (reference sequence). The CDR3 nucleotides are TGTGCCAGTAGGCCGGACCGGACTGGAAACACCATATATTTT. Its translation: CASRPDRTGNTIYF.

The chain joins TRBV11-2 to TRBJ2-6, with TRBD1 as a possible D gene (5 bases). This CDR3 comprises 18 residues. From germline, CDR1 is SGHAT and CDR2 FQNNGV. V was trimmed by 5 bases and J by 1 base, leaving 18 bases between them. The CDR3 region has the DNA TGTGCCAGCAGCCATTTTCATAAACAGGCTTCTGGGGCCAACGTCCTGACTTTC. It codes for CASSHFHKQASGANVLTF.

This sequence joins TRBV5-6 and TRBJ2-1; D call uncertain. V was pared by 4 bases and J by 8 bases, with 16 bases between. The CDR3 is 14 residues long. Germline CDR1 SGHDT, CDR2 YYEEEE. CDR3 residues: CASSPRVDRDEQFF. The CDR3 DNA is TGTGCCAGCAGCCCTAGGGTGGATCGGGATGAGCAGTTCTTC.

V is TRBV15 and J is TRBJ2-1; maybe TRBD2 (5 bases). V was pared by 1 base and J by 4 bases, with 11 bases between. Germline V gives CDR1 LNHNV, CDR2 YYDKDF (reference sequence). CDR3 size: 15 residues. This CDR3 is CATSRGKDSYNEQFF. The DNA of the CDR3 is TGTGCCACCAGCAGAGGGAAGGACTCTTACAATGAGCAGTTCTTC. The full variable domain, rest sourced from reference TRBV15 and TRBJ2-1, is DAMVIQNPRYQVTQFGKPVTLSCSQTLNHNVMYWYQQKSSQAPKLLFHYYDKDFNNEADTPDNFQSRRPNTSFCFLDIRSPGLGDTAMYLCATSRGKDSYNEQFFGPGTRLTVL.

The chain employs TRBV5-5 and TRBJ1-6, with 7 bases aligning to TRBD1. CDR1 is SGHKS, CDR2 YYEKEE, per germline (reference sequence). This CDR3 comprises 15 residues. The V gene end was trimmed by 3 bases and the J gene end by 6 bases; junction bases not matched to a gene: 6. The CDR3 coding sequence is TGTGCCAGCAGCTGGGCCAGGGGGAGTAATTCACCCCTCCACTTT. Protein: CASSWARGSNSPLHF. Together with reference TRBV5-5 and TRBJ1-6, the CDR3 gives the full variable domain: DAGVTQSPTHLIKTRGQQVTLRCSPISGHKSVSWYQQVLGQGPQFIFQYYEKEERGRGNFPDRFSARQFPNYSSELNVNALLLGDSALYLCASSWARGSNSPLHFGNGTRLTVT.